These T cell receptor beta chains were read from a single sample in a study of blood T cell repertoires in COVID-19. Profiled with immunoSEQ multiplex PCR; TCRdb holds only in-frame clones, not every one. This repertoire shows roughly 500,000 clones, 80% to 90% found once; its top ten account for approximately 0.9%. The sequenced sample consisted of peripheral blood. These receptors were obtained from a man between 18 and 29 years old with COVID-19, enrolled during active disease. Both conserved end residues are part of each CDR3. Fields, in order: CDR3 protein, V gene, J gene.

CDR3aa: CASGGYEQYF
v_gene: TRBV2
j_gene: TRBJ2-7

CDR3aa: CASSLAGQGFFWYF
v_gene: TRBV7-9
j_gene: TRBJ2-5

CDR3aa: CASSQKEGVKRQGATNEQFF
v_gene: TRBV14
j_gene: TRBJ2-1

CDR3aa: CASSIVRGSNQPQHF
v_gene: TRBV19
j_gene: TRBJ1-5

CDR3aa: CASSLVHLKGLGGNTIYF
v_gene: TRBV7-2
j_gene: TRBJ1-3

CDR3aa: CAWTKDRGYEQYF
v_gene: TRBV30
j_gene: TRBJ2-7

CDR3aa: CASSSPPAYEQYF
v_gene: TRBV5-4
j_gene: TRBJ2-7

CDR3aa: CASSHSGTYNEQFF
v_gene: TRBV6-2/TRBV6-3
j_gene: TRBJ2-1

CDR3aa: CASSDGGLAGAQEELFF
v_gene: TRBV2
j_gene: TRBJ2-2

CDR3aa: CASSDGGGPTDTQYF
v_gene: TRBV6-4
j_gene: TRBJ2-3

CDR3aa: CASGLTQANTEAFF
v_gene: TRBV12-5
j_gene: TRBJ1-1

CDR3aa: CASSEDRARNSPLHF
v_gene: TRBV4-1
j_gene: TRBJ1-6

CDR3aa: CASSIGASGTFEQFF
v_gene: TRBV19
j_gene: TRBJ2-1

CDR3aa: CASSLRSYTDTQYF
v_gene: TRBV19
j_gene: TRBJ2-3

CDR3aa: CSVRTSGRAPYNEQFF
v_gene: TRBV29-1
j_gene: TRBJ2-1

CDR3aa: CASSQGQGYHEQYF
v_gene: TRBV5-4
j_gene: TRBJ2-7